This passage covers 6 T cell receptor beta chains from one sample sequenced in a study of blood T cell repertoires in COVID-19. Using immunoSEQ multiplex PCR, the repertoire was profiled, and TCRdb retains in-frame clones only, with some absent. The sample gives about 140,000 clones, 85% of which show up once; about 2.9% is in the top ten. Sequences were obtained from peripheral blood. The receptors stem from a man between 50 and 59 years old with acute or convalescent COVID-19.

The gene calls are TRBV14 and TRBJ1-1, with unresolved D. Germline CDR1 is SGHDN and CDR2 is FVKESK. V lost 4 bases, J lost 8 bases, and 11 bases lay in between. This CDR3 is 12 amino acids long. The CDR3 sequence is CASSPLRHEAFF. As DNA, the CDR3 is TGTGCCAGCAGCCCCCTTAGACACGAAGCTTTCTTT.

The V call is TRBV5-1, the J call TRBJ1-1, with TRBD1 matching over 7 bases. Germline V gene data show CDR1 as SGHRS and CDR2 as YFSETQ. V dropped 3 bases and J dropped 4; count of bases not matched to a gene: 6. The CDR3 spans 14 residues. In DNA form, the CDR3 reads TGCGCCAGCAGCTCCGGACAGGTTGGCACTGAAGCTTTCTTT. Translating it yields CASSSGQVGTEAFF. The full variable domain, in which reference TRBV5-1 and TRBJ1-1 provide the parts outside the CDR3, is KAGVTQTPRYLIKTRGQQVTLSCSPISGHRSVSWYQQTPGQGLQFLFEYFSETQRNKGNFPGRFSGRQFSNSRSEMNVSTLELGDSALYLCASSSGQVGTEAFFGQGTRLTVV.

V usage is TRBV5-1 and J usage is TRBJ2-7; 8 bases align to TRBD2. This CDR3 spans 16 amino acids. The germline V gene has CDR1 SGHRS and CDR2 YFSETQ. V lost 0 bases, J lost 1 base, and 6 bases stayed unmatched. The CDR3 DNA sequence: TGCGCCAGCAGCTTGGCCCAACTAGCGGCTTCCTACGAGCAGTACTTC. This encodes CASSLAQLAASYEQYF.

The gene calls are TRBV14 and TRBJ2-3; D not resolved. CDR3 length: 13 amino acids. The V gene's germline CDR1 is SGHDN and CDR2 FVKESK. V lost 4 bases to trimming and J lost 0 bases, with 5 bases between them. For the CDR3, the DNA is TGTGCCAGCAGCCCCCTTAGCACAGATACGCAGTATTTT. Translation: CASSPLSTDTQYF.

Notes on this clone: Mismatch with germline at one junction end may stem from a read error. Other DNA sequences from this sample encode an identical CDR3 as well. This chain connects TRBV10-3 to TRBJ2-2; D gene ambiguous. Germline CDR1 ENHRY, CDR2 SYGVKD. This CDR3 is 14 amino acids long. Here the CDR3 reads CAITSGRNTGELFF. CDR3 in DNA: TGTGCCATCACCTCAGGTCGGAACACTGGGGAGCTGTTTTTT.

This clone occurred a few times. The chain recombines TRBV5-1 with TRBJ1-4, with unresolved D. The length of the CDR3 is 14 residues. The ends were cut back, 4 bases at V and 6 bases at J, with 13 bases in the middle. Germline CDR1 and CDR2: SGHRS and YFSETQ. CDR3 residues: CASSHRGLDEKLFF. CDR3 DNA sequence: TGCGCCAGCAGCCATCGCGGACTCGATGAAAAACTGTTTTTT.